Only a few counts were recorded for the clone carrying this T cell receptor beta chain. Antigen: not known. This specimen belongs to a study of T-cell reconstitution after alpha-beta-depleted transplantation in children. Study findings and constraints: T-cell counts and diversity at one year post-transplant came mainly from newly produced T cells. Several hundred expanded graft clones reportedly gave rise to the alpha-beta T cells present about two months after transplant.

A TCRbeta library incorporating unique molecular identifiers was prepared. TCRdb ran MiXCR on the PCR reads and lists one entry per CDR3 protein. The data contain around 490,000 distinct CDR3 sequences, 9.5% to 12% of them singletons. V lost 5 bases to trimming and J lost 8 bases; unmatched junction nucleotides: 9. The CDR3 totals 14 residues. The input for sequencing was PBMCs, mostly from graft donor cells, taken 180 days after TCRalphabeta/CD19-depleted stem cell transplant. The rearrangement links TRBV12-3 or TRBV12-4 to TRBJ2-1; 7 bases match TRBD2. The source of this sequence is a female patient aged 2 to 10 who had a stem cell transplant for aplastic anemia, so the T cells may come from the graft donor. CDR3 DNA sequence: TGTGCCAGCAGTCCCGGGGACTACTTCGATGAGCAGTTCTTC. Its protein product is CASSPGDYFDEQFF.